This T cell receptor (beta chain) was retrieved from a study of cytomegalovirus exposure and HLA in healthy donors. Study observations and caveats: Several of the most significant clusters were apparently associated with common viral pathogens in a later analysis. The productive fraction for most TCR beta V segments was about 90% or about 30% in an earlier analysis.

Trimming cost V 5 bases and J 1 base; bases outside gene matches: 4. The CDR3 sequence is 15 residues long. Germline CDR1 is LNHDA and CDR2 is SQIVND (reference sequence). The PCR had 60 Vbeta and 13 Jbeta primers. The repertoire was sequenced with immunoSEQ multiplex PCR; TCRdb's copy has only in-frame clones and lacks some. Among more than 85,000 clones, 75% to 80% were seen once, and the ten largest hold 8.5% to 10%. Concerning this clone itself: Its antigen remains unidentified.

The sequenced material came from PBMCs. This TCR derives from a male donor in good health and CMV-seropositive. The gene calls are TRBV19 and TRBJ2-3, with 9 bases fitting TRBD1. The CDR3 region is CASSSRTGGTDTQYF. CDR3 coding DNA: TGTGCCAGTAGTTCCCGGACAGGGGGCACAGATACGCAGTATTTT.